This T cell receptor beta chain comes out of a study of T cell responses to AZD1222 COVID-19 vaccine. Remarks on this clone: What it binds is not known.

TCRdb's copy holds only in-frame clones and misses some; the assay was immunoSEQ multiplex PCR. The sample gives 95,000 to 150,000 clones, about 85% of which show up once; approximately 6.6% is in the top ten. Study-wide results and limits: Donors in the cohort were predominantly white British and more often female, and clonal diversity was possibly underestimated. Spike-specific TCR breadth and depth were elevated following two AZD1222 doses.

This CDR3 is built from 16 residues. V lost 4 bases, J lost 2 bases, and 17 bases lay in between. Per the germline V gene, CDR1 is LGHNA and CDR2 is YSLEER. The chain is built from TRBV4-3 and TRBJ1-2; D might be TRBD1 (5 bases). The sample here was peripheral blood, taken on day 0 of AZD1222 vaccination. This TCR was sampled from an adult in good health. Here the CDR3 reads CASSPGTFPGNYGYTF. CDR3 nucleotides: TGCGCCAGCAGCCCAGGGACGTTCCCTGGGAACTATGGCTACACCTTC.